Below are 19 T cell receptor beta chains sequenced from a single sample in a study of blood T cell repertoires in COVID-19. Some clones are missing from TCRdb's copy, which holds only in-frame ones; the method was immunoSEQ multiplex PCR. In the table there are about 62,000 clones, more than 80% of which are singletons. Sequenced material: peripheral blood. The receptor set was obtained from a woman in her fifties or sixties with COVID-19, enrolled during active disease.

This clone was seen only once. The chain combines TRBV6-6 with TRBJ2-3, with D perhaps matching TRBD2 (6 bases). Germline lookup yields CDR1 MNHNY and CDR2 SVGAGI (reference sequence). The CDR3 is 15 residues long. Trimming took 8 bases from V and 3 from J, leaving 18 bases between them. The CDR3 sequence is CASGATSSTTDTQYF. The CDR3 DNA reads TGTGCCAGCGGGGCGACTAGTTCGACGACAGATACGCAGTATTTT.

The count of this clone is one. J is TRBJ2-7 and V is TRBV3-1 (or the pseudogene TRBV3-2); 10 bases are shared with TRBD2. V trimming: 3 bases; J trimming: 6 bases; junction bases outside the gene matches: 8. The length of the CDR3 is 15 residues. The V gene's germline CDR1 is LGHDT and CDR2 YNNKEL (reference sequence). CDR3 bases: TGTGCCAGCAGCCAGGGGGGGACTAGCGAAGGCGAGCAGTACTTC. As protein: CASSQGGTSEGEQYF.

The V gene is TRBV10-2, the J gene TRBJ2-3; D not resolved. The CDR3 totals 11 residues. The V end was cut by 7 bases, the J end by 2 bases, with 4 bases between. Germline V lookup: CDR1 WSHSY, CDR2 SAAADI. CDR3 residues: CASTHTDTQYF. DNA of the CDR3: TGCGCCAGCACCCACACAGATACGCAGTATTTT.

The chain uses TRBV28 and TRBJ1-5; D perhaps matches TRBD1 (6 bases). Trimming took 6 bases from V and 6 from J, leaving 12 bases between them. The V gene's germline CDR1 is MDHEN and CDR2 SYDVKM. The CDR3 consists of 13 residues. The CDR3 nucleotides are TGTGCCAGCAGCGGGGGGCGGTCTCAGCCCCAGCATTTT. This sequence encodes CASSGGRSQPQHF. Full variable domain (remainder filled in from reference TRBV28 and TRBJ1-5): DVKVTQSSRYLVKRTGEKVFLECVQDMDHENMFWYRQDPGLGLRLIYFSYDVKMKEKGDIPEGYSVSREKKERFSLILESASTNQTSMYLCASSGGRSQPQHFGDGTRLSIL.

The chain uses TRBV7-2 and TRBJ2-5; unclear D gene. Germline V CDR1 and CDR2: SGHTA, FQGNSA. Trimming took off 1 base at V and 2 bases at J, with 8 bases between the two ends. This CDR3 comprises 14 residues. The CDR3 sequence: CASSLGAFQETQYF. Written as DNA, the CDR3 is TGTGCCAGCAGCTTAGGTGCGTTTCAAGAGACCCAGTACTTC. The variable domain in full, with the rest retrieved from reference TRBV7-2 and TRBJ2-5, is GAGVSQSPSNKVTEKGKDVELRCDPISGHTALYWYRQSLGQGLEFLIYFQGNSAPDKSGLPSDRFSAERTGGSVSTLTIQRTQQEDSAVYLCASSLGAFQETQYFGPGTRLLVL.

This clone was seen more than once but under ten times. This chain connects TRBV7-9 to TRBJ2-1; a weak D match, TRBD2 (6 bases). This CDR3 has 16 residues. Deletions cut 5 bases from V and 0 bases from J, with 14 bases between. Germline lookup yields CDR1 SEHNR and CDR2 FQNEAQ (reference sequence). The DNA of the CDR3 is TGTGCCAGCAGCCGCGGGACCGCGAGCTCCTACAATGAGCAGTTCTTC. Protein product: CASSRGTASSYNEQFF.

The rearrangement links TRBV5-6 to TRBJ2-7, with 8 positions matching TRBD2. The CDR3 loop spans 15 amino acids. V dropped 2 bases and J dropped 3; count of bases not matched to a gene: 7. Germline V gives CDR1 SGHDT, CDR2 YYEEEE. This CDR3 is CASSFRREVLYEQYF. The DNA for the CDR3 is TGTGCCAGCAGCTTCCGGCGGGAGGTCCTCTACGAGCAGTACTTC.

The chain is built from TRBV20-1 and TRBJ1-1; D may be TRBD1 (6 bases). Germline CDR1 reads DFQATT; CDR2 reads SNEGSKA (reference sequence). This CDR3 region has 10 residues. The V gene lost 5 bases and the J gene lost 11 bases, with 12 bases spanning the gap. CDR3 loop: CSAGGLRAFF. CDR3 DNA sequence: TGCAGTGCTGGGGGCCTGAGGGCTTTCTTT.

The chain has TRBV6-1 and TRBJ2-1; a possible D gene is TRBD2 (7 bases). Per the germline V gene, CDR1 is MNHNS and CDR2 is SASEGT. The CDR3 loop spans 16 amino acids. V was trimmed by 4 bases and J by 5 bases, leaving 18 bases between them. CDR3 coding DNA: TGTGCCAGCAGTGGCCCAAGGGGGGGCCTGAACAATGAGCAGTTCTTC. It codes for CASSGPRGGLNNEQFF.

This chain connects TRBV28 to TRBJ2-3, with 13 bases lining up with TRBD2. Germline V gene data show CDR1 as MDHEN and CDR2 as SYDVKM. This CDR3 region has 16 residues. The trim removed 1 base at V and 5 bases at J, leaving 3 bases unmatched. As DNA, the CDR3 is TGTGCCAGCAGTTTATTACTAGCGGGAGGGAAAGATACGCAGTATTTT. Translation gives CASSLLLAGGKDTQYF.

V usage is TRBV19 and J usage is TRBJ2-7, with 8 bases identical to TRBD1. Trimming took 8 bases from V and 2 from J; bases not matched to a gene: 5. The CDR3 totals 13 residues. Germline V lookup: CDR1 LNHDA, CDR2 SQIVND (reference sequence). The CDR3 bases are TGTGCCAGTCGAGACAGGGGAACCTACGAGCAGTACTTC. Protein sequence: CASRDRGTYEQYF.

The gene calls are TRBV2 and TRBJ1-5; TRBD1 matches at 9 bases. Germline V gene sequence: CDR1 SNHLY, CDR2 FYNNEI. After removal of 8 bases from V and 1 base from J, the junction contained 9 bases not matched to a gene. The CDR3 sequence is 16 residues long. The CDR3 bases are TGTGCCAGCGGGAAAACAGGGGGCTTAAGCAATCAGCCCCAGCATTTT. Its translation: CASGKTGGLSNQPQHF.

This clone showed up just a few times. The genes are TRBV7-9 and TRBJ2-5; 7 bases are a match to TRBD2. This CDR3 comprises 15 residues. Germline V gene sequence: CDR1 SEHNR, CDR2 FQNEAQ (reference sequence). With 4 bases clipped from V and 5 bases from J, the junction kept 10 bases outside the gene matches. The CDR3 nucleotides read TGTGCCAGCAGCTCCCTAAGGCTGGGGGGGGAGACCCAGTACTTC. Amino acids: CASSSLRLGGETQYF.

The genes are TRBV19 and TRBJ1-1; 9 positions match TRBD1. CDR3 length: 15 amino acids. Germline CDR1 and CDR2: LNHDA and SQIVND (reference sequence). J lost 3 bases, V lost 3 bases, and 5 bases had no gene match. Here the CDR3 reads CASSITGGADTEAFF. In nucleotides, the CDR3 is TGTGCCAGTAGTATTACAGGGGGCGCGGACACTGAAGCTTTCTTT.

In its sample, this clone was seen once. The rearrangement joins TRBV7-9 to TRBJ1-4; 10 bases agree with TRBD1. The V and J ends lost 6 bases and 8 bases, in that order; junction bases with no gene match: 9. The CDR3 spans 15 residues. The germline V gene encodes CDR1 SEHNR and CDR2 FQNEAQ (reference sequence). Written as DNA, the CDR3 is TGTGCCAGCAGTACCGGACAGGGGGGTTGGGAAAAACTGTTTTTT. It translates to CASSTGQGGWEKLFF.

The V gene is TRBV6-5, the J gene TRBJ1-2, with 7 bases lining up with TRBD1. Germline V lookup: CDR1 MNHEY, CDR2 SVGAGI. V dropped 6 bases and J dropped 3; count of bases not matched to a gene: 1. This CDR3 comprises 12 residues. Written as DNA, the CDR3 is TGTGCCAGCAGCGGGACAGACTATGGCTACACCTTC. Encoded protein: CASSGTDYGYTF.

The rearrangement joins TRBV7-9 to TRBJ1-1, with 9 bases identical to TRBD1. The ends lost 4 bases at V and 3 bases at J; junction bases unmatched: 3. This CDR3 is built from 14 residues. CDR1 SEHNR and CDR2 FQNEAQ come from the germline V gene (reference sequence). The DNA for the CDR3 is TGTGCCAGCAGCTACAGGGGGCTGGACACTGAAGCTTTCTTT. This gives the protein CASSYRGLDTEAFF.

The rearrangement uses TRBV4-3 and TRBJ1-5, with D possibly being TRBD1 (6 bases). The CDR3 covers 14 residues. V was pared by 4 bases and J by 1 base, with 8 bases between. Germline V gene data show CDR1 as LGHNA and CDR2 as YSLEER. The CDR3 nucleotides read TGCGCCAGCAGCCCTCAGGGGAGCAATCAGCCCCAGCATTTT. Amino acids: CASSPQGSNQPQHF.

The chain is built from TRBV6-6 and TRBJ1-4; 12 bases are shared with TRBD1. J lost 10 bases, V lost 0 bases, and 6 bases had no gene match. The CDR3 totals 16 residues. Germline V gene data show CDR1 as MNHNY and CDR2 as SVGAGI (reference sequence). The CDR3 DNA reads TGTGCCAGCAGTTACTCAGACGGGACAGGGGGCGGAAAACTGTTTTTT. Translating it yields CASSYSDGTGGGKLFF.